Sequencing of this T cell receptor beta chain was carried out in a study of pediatric ulcerative colitis. Germline V gene data show CDR1 as PRHDT and CDR2 as FYEKMQ (reference sequence). With 3 bases removed from V and 4 bases from J, the gap between germline ends came to 13 bases. The length of the CDR3 is 14 residues. Clones were read by immunoSEQ multiplex PCR, and TCRdb kept only the in-frame ones, dropping some. The data show 15,000 to 20,000 clones, with 80% seen just once and roughly 8% held by the top ten. One to two pinch biopsies were taken from the rectum during colonoscopy. Control subjects, colonoscoped for suspected IBD, had macroscopically and histologically normal endoscopy.

What was sequenced was gut tissue. The chain links TRBV13 to TRBJ2-7; either TRBD1 or TRBD2 may supply D (5 bases each). The sequence came from a boy aged 5-17 years who was a control in a study of pediatric ulcerative colitis. The CDR3 loop is CASSFRDGVYEQYF. The DNA for the CDR3 is TGTGCCAGCAGCTTCCGGGACGGAGTGTACGAGCAGTACTTC.